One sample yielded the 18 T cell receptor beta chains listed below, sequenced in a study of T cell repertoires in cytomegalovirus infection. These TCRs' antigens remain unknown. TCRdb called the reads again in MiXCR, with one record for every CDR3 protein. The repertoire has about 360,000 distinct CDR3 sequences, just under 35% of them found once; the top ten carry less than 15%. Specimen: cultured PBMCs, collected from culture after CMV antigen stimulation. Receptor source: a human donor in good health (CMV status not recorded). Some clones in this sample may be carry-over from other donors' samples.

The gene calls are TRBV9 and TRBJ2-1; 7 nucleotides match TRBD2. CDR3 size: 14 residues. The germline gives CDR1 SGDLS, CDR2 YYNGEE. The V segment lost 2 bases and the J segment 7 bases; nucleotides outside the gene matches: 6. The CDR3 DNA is TGTGCCAGCAGCGTGGCGGGAGAGGGGAATGAGCAGTTCTTC. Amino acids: CASSVAGEGNEQFF.

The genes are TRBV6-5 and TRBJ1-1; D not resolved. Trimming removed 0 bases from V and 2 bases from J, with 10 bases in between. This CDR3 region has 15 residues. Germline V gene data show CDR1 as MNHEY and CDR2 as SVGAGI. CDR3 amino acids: CASSYSTIVNTEAFF. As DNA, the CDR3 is TGTGCCAGCAGTTACTCCACTATAGTTAACACTGAAGCTTTCTTT.

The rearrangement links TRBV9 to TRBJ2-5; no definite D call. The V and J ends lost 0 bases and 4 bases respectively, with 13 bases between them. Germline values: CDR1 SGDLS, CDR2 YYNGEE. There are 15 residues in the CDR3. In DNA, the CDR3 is TGTGCCAGCAGCGTAGTTGGCTACGGTCGAGAGACCCAGTACTTC. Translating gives CASSVVGYGRETQYF.

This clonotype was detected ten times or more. The CDR3 region is CASSYPYGQGRQGYTF. The CDR3 bases are TGTGCCAGCAGCTACCCGTACGGACAGGGACGACAAGGCTACACCTTC. The chain is built from TRBV7-2 and TRBJ1-2; 8 nucleotides line up with TRBD1. Germline CDR1 and CDR2: SGHTA and FQGNSA. CDR3 length: 16 amino acids. The V gene end was trimmed by 4 bases and the J gene end by 8 bases; junction bases not matched to a gene: 15.

The chain's CDR3 is CASSFGGLADYEQYF. CDR3 in DNA: TGTGCCAGCAGCTTTGGCGGACTAGCGGATTACGAGCAGTACTTC. The chain combines TRBV5-4 with TRBJ2-7, with 10 bases fitting TRBD2. The CDR3 contains 15 residues. Trimming took 2 bases from V and 4 from J; bases not matched to a gene: 6. Germline V CDR1 and CDR2: SGHNT, YYREEE (reference sequence).

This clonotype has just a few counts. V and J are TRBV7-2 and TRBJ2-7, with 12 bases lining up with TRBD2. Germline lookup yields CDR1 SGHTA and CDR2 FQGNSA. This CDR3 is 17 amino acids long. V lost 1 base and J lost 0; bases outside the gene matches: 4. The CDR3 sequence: CASSLEPGLAGSYEQYF. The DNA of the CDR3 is TGTGCCAGCAGCTTAGAACCGGGACTAGCGGGCTCCTACGAGCAGTACTTC.

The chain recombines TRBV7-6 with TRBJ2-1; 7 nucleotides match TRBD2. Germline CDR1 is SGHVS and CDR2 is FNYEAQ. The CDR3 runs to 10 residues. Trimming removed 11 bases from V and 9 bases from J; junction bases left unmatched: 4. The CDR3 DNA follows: TGTGCCGGGGGGGACCCTGAGCAGTTCTTC. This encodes CAGGDPEQFF. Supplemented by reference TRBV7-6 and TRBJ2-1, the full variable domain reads GAGVSQSPRYKVTKRGQDVALRCDPISGHVSLYWYRQALGQGPEFLTYFNYEAQQDKSGLPNDRFSAERPEGSISTLTIQRTEQRDSAMYRCAGGDPEQFFGPGTRLTVL.

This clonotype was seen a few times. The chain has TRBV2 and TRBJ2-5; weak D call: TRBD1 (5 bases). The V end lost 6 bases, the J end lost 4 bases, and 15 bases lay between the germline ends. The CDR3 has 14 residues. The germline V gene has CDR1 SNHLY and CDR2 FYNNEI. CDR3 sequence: CASRGRGIGETQYF. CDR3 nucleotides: TGTGCCAGCAGGGGTAGGGGAATCGGAGAGACCCAGTACTTC.

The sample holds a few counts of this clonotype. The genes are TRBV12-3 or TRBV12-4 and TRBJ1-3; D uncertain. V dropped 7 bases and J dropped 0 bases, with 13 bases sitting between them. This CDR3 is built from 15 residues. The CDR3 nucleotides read TGTGCCAGCACGCCCGGCAGGCTCTCTGGAAACACCATATATTTT. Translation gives CASTPGRLSGNTIYF.

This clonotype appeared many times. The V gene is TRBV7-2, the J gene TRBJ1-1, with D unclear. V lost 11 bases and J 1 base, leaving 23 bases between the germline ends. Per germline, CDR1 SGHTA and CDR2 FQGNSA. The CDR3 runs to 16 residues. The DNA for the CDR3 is TGTGCCTCCACCTACGGTTTTAGAGTTAGGAACACTGAAGCTTTCTTT. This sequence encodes CASTYGFRVRNTEAFF. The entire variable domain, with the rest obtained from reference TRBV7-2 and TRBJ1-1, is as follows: GAGVSQSPSNKVTEKGKDVELRCDPISGHTALYWYRQSLGQGLEFLIYFQGNSAPDKSGLPSDRFSAERTGGSVSTLTIQRTQQEDSAVYLCASTYGFRVRNTEAFFGQGTRLTVV.

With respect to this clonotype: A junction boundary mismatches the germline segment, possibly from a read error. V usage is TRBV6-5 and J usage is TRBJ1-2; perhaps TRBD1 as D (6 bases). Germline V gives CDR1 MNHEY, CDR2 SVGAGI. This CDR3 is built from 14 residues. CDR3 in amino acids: CASSPGETNYGYTF. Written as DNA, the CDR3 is TGTGCCAGCAGCCCAGGGGAGACTAACTATGGCTACACATTC.

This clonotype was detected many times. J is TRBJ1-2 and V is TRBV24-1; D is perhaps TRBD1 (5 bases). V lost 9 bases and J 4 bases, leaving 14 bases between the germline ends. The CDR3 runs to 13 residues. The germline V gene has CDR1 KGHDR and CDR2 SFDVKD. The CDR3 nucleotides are TGTGCCACCTCTGGAATTGGGGGCTATGGCTACACCTTC. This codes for CATSGIGGYGYTF.

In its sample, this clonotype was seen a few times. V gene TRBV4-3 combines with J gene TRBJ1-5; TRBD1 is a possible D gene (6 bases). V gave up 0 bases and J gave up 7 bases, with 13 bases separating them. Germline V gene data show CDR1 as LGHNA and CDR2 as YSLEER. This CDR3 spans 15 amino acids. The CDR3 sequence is CASSQESGANQPQHF. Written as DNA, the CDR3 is TGCGCCAGCAGCCAAGAGTCAGGGGCCAACCAGCCCCAGCATTTT.

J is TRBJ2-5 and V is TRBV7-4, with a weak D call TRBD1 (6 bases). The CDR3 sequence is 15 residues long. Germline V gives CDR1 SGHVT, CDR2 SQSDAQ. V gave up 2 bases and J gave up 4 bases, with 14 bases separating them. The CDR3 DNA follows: TGTGCCAGCAGCTTATTTGGGGCAGGGGTAGAGACCCAGTACTTC. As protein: CASSLFGAGVETQYF.

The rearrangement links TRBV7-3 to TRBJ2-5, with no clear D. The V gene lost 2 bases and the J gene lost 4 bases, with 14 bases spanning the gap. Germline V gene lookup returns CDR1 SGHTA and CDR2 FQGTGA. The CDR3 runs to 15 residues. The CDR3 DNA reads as TGTGCCAGCAGCTTACATGGACGAAGAAGAGAGACCCAGTACTTC. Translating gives CASSLHGRRRETQYF.

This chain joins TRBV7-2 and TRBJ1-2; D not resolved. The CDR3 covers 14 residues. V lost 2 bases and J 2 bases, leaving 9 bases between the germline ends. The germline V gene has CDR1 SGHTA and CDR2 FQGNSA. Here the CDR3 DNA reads TGTGCCAGCAGCTTAACGTTAGAAAACTATGGCTACACCTTC. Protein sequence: CASSLTLENYGYTF.

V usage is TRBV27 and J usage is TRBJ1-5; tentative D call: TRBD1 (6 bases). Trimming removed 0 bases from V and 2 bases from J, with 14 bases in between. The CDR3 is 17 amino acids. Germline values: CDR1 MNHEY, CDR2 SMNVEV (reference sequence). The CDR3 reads CASSLSRGAGGNQPQHF. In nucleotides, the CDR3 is TGTGCCAGCAGTTTATCTCGGGGGGCCGGGGGCAATCAGCCCCAGCATTTT.

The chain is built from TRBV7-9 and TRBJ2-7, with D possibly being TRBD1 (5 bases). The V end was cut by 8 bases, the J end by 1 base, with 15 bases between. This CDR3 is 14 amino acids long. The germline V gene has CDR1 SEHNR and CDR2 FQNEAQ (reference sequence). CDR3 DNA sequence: TGTGCCAGCGGACCGCTTCAGGGTTCCTACGAGCAGTACTTC. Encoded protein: CASGPLQGSYEQYF. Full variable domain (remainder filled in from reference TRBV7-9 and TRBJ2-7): DTGVSQNPRHKITKRGQNVTFRCDPISEHNRLYWYRQTLGQGPEFLTYFQNEAQLEKSRLLSDRFSAERPKGSFSTLEIQRTEQGDSAMYLCASGPLQGSYEQYFGPGTRLTVT.